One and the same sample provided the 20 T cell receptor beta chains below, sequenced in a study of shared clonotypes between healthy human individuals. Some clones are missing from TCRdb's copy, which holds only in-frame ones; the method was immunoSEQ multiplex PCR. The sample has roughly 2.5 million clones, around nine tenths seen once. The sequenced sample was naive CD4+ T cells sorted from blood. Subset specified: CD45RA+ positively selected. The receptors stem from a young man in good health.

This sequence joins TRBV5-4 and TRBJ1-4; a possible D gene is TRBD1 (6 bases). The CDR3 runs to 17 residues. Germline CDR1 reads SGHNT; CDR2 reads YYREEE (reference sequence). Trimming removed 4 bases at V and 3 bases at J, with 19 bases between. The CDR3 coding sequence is TGTGCCAGCAGCCGGTCCCATGGGGGGCAGGCTAATGAAAAACTGTTTTTT. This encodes CASSRSHGGQANEKLFF.

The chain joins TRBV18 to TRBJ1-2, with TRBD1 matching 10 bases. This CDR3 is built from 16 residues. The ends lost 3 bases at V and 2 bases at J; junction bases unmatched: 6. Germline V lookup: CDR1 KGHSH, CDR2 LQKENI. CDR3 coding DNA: TGTGCCAGCTCACCGGGCTGGGACAGGGGCAACTATGGCTACACCTTC. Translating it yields CASSPGWDRGNYGYTF.

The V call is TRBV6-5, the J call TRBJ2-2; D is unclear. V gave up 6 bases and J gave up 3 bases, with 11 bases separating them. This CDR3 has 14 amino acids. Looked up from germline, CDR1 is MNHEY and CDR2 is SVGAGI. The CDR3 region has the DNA TGTGCCAGCAGCCCCGTGGGGTACACCGGGGAGCTGTTTTTT. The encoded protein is CASSPVGYTGELFF.

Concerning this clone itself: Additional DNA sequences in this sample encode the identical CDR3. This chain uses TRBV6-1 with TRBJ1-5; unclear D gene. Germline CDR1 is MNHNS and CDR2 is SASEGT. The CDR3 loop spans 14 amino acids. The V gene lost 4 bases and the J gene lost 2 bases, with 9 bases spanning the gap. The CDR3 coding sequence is TGTGCCAGCAGTGGGGAGGCGGGCAATCAGCCCCAGCATTTT. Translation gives CASSGEAGNQPQHF.

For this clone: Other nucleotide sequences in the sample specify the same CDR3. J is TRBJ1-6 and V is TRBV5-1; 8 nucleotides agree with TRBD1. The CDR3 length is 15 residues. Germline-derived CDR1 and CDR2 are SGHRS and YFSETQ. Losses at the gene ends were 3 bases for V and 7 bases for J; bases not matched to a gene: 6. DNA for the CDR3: TGCGCCAGCAGCTCGGGGACAGGTGAAAATTCACCCCTCCACTTT. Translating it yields CASSSGTGENSPLHF.

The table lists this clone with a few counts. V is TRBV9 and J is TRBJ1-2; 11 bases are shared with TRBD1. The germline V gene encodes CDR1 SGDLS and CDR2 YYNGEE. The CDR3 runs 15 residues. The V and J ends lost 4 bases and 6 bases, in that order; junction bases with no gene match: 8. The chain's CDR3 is CASSMSRTGGDGYTF. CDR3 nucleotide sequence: TGTGCCAGCAGCATGAGTCGGACAGGGGGCGATGGCTACACCTTC.

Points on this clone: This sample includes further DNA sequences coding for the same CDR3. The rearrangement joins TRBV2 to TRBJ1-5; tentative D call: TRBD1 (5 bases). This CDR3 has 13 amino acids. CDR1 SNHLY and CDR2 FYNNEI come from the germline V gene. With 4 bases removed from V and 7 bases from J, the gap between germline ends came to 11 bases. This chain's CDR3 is CASSVQGGQPQHF. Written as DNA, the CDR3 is TGTGCCAGCAGTGTGCAGGGTGGGCAGCCCCAGCATTTT.

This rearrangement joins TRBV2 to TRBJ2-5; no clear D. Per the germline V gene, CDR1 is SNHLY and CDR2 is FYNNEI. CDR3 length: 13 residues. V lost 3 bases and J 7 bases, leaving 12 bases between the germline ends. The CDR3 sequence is CASSEQSPRTQYF. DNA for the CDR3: TGTGCCAGCAGTGAGCAGTCCCCGCGGACCCAGTACTTC.

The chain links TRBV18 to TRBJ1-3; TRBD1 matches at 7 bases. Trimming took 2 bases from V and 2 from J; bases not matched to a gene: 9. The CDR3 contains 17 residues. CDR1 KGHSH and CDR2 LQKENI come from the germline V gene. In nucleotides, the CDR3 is TGTGCCAGCTCACCAATGGCAGGGGGAAAGGCTGGAAACACCATATATTTT. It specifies CASSPMAGGKAGNTIYF.

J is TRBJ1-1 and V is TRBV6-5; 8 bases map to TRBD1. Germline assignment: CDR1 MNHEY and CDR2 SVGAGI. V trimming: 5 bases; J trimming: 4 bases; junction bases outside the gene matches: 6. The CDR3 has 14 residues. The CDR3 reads CASSVNRGGTEAFF. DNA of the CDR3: TGTGCCAGCAGTGTAAACAGGGGGGGCACTGAAGCTTTCTTT.

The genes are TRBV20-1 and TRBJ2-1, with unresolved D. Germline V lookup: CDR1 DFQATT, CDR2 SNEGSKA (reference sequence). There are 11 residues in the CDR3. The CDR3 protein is CIFDGNNEQFF. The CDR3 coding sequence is TGCATCTTCGACGGAAACAATGAGCAGTTCTTC.

CDR3 protein: CASAGGSTDTQYF. Written as DNA, the CDR3 is TGTGCCAGCGCCGGGGGAAGCACAGATACGCAGTATTTT. The chain recombines TRBV9 with TRBJ2-3; weak D call: TRBD2 (6 bases). The V end lost 7 bases, the J end lost 0 bases, and 9 bases lay between the germline ends. CDR3 length: 13 residues. The V gene's germline CDR1 is SGDLS and CDR2 YYNGEE.

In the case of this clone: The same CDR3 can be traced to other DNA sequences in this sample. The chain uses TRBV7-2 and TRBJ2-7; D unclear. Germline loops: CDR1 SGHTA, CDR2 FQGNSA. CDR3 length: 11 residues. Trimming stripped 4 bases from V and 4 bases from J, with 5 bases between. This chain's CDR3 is CASSSEYEQYF. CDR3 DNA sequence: TGTGCCAGCAGCTCAGAGTACGAGCAGTACTTC.

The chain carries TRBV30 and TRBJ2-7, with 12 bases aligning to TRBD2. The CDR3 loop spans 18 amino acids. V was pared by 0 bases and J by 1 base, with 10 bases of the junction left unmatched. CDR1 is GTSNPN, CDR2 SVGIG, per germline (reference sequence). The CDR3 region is CAWSVRTSGRFKSYEQYF. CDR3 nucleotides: TGTGCCTGGAGTGTAAGAACTAGCGGGAGGTTCAAATCCTACGAGCAGTACTTC.

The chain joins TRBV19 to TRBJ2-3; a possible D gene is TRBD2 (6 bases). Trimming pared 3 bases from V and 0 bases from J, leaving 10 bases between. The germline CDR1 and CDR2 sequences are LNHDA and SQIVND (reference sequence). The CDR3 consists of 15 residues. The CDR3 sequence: CASSIYSGSTDTQYF. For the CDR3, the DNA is TGTGCCAGTAGTATCTATAGCGGAAGCACAGATACGCAGTATTTT. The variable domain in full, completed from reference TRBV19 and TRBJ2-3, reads DGGITQSPKYLFRKEGQNVTLSCEQNLNHDAMYWYRQDPGQGLRLIYYSQIVNDFQKGDIAEGYSVSREKKESFPLTVTSAQKNPTAFYLCASSIYSGSTDTQYFGPGTRLTVL.

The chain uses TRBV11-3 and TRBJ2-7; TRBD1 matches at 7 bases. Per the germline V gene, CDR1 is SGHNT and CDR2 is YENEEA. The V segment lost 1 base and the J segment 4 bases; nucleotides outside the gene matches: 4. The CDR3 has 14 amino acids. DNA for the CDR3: TGTGCCAGCAGCTTAGGACAGGGCGAATACGAGCAGTACTTC. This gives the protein CASSLGQGEYEQYF.

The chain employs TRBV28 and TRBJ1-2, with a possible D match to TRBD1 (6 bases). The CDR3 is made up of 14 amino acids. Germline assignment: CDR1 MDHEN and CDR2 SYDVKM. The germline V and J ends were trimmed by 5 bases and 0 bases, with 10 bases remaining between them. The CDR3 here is CASSIGQPNYGYTF. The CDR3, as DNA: TGTGCCAGCAGTATAGGACAGCCTAACTATGGCTACACCTTC.

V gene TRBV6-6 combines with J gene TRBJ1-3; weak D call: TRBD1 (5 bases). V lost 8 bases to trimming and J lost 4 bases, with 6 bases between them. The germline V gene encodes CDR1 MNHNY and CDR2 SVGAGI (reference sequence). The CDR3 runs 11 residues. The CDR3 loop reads CASEGGNTIYF. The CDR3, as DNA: TGTGCCAGCGAGGGGGGAAACACCATATATTTT.

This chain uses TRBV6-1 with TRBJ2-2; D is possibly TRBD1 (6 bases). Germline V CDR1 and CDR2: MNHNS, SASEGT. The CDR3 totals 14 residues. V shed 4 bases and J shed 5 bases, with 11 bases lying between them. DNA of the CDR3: TGTGCCAGCAGTGTGTTCCAGGGGACCGGGGAGCTGTTTTTT. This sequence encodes CASSVFQGTGELFF.

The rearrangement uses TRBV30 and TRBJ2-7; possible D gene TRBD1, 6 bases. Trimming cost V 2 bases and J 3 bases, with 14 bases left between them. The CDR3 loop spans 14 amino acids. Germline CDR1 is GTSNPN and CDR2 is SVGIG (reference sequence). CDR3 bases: TGTGCCTGGAGTTACGGACAGTCGCACTACGAGCAGTACTTC. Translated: CAWSYGQSHYEQYF.